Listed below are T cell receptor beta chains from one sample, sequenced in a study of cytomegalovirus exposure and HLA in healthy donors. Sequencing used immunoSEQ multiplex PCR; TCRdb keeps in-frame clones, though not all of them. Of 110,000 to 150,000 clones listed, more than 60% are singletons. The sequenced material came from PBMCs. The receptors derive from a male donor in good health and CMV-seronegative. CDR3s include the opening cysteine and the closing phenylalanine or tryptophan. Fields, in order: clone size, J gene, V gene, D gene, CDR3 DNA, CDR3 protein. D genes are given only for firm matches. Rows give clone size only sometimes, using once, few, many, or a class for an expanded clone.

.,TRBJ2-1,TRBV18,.,TGTGCCAGCTCACCACGTGGACAAAGGGGGCGGGGGGCCTCCTACAATGAGCAGTTCTTC,CASSPRGQRGRGASYNEQFF
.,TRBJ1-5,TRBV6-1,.,TGTGCCAGCAGTGTATCAGGGTCAGGTACTCAGCCCCAGCATTTT,CASSVSGSGTQPQHF
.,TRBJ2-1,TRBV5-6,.,TGTGCCAGCAGCTTGCTGTTAGCGGAGCAGTTCTTC,CASSLLLAEQFF
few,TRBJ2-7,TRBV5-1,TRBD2,TGCGCCAGCCGAACCGGGACTAGCGGGGGCCCCTACGAGCAGTACTTC,CASRTGTSGGPYEQYF
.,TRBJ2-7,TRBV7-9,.,TGTGCCAGCAGCTCGAGGATCGGATACGAGCAGTACTTC,CASSSRIGYEQYF
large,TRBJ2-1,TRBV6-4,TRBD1,TGTGCCAGCAGTCCGGGACAGGGAGGGAATGAGCAGTTCTTC,CASSPGQGGNEQFF
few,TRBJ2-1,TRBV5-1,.,TGCGCCAGCAGCACGGACAGCAGCTCCTACAATGAGCAGTTCTTC,CASSTDSSSYNEQFF
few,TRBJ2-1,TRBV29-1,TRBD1,TGCAGCGCCCATGCAGGGGGAATCAATGAGCAGTTCTTC,CSAHAGGINEQFF
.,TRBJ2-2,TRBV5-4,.,TGTGCCAGCAGGCCCCAACAGGGATTGGGCACCGGGGAGCTGTTTTTT,CASRPQQGLGTGELFF
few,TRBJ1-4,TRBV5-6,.,TGTGCCAGCAGCTTGGTGACCAGCGAGGAAAAACTGTTTTTT,CASSLVTSEEKLFF
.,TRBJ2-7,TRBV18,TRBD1,TGTGCCAGCTCACCCCGGGACAGGGGTTACGAGCAGTACTTC,CASSPRDRGYEQYF
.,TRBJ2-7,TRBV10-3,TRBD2,TGTGCCATCAGTCTTGGACTAGCGGGAGGCTACGAGCAGTACTTC,CAISLGLAGGYEQYF
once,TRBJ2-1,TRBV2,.,TGTGCCAGCAGTGACTGGGGACAAAAACGGGCTGAGCAGTTCTTC,CASSDWGQKRAEQFF
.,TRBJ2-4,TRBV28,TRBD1,TGTGCCAGCAGGGGACAGATAAATGTAGCCAAAAACATTCAGTACTTC,CASRGQINVAKNIQYF
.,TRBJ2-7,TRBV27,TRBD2,TGTGCCAGCAGTGCGGGGGTTGCCTACGAGCAGTACTTC,CASSAGVAYEQYF
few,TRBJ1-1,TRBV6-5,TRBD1,TGTGCCAGCAGCCCCTATACAGGGGACGAAGCTTTCTTT,CASSPYTGDEAFF